This TCR beta chain originates from a study of metastatic and nonmetastatic thyroid tumors (TCRdb year 2020). Background for the entire study: For patients with malignant and with benign thyroid disease, the researchers compared repertoires between peripheral blood samples and tumor or nodule tissue samples. What the authors observed across the whole study: In both blood and tumor samples, TCR beta diversity was reported to be significantly higher in malignant tumors than in benign nodules.

This clone showed up many times. Its antigen is unknown. Base qualities are not at hand, and no much larger clone is one base apart. Trimming takes 3 bases off V and 2 bases off J; junction bases not matched to a gene: 4. The CDR3, from cysteine to phenylalanine, totals 17 residues. Only the CDR3 part of the read is kept: 51 bases, read in frame from the first base. For CDR1 and CDR2, the germline V gene (reference sequence) lists PRHDT and FYEKMQ. Preparation of the library involved PCR. TCRdb lists the instrument as Illumina HiSeq 4000. The TCR beta-chain CDR3 region of each patient was profiled by high-throughput sequencing. As for the original processing: CDR3 differences across clinicopathological groups were used to build a classifier for discriminating distant-metastatic papillary thyroid cancer patients. To measure repertoire diversity the researchers used the Shannon index, while the Morisita-Horn index served to gauge how similar the tumor and blood repertoires were. The raw public reads went through TCRdb reprocessing: fastp at Q25, MiXCR clone calling, in-frame beta chains kept. The V and J calls and clone size come from TCRdb's table, not from the authors' own analysis. The sample contains about 24,000 clones, under 25% of them found a single time. The top ten constitute roughly 13% of the sample.

Before undergoing thyroid surgery, none of the patients had been given any kind of treatment. Patient clinical samples collected from about 2011 to 2018 were retrospectively analysed using T-cell receptor beta sequencing. Sample: blood. The chain links TRBV13 with TRBJ2-3, and 14 junction bases match TRBD2. The clonotype comes from a male donor with papillary thyroid cancer or a benign thyroid nodule (not recorded which). Some clones in this sample may be carry-over from other donors' samples. At the DNA level, the sequence is TGTGCCAGCAGCTTGGAGGGACTAGCGGGGGTCACAGATACGCAGTATTTT. Its translation is CASSLEGLAGVTDTQYF.